Listed below are T cell receptor beta chains from one sample, sequenced in a study of cytomegalovirus exposure and HLA in healthy donors. Some clones are missing from TCRdb's copy, which holds only in-frame ones; the method was immunoSEQ multiplex PCR. The sample lists over 200,000 clones; 70% to 90% were seen once. What was sequenced was PBMCs. The source of these receptors is a woman younger than 35 in good health and CMV-seronegative. CDR3s include the opening cysteine and the closing phenylalanine or tryptophan. The D gene is left open where the match is weak. The size of a clone is reported for some rows only, either as once, few or many, or as a class for expanded clones.

NA	TRBV18	NA	16	TRBJ2-7	TGTGCCAGCTCACCAGCTAGCGCGACAGGGTCCTACGAGCAGTACTTC	CASSPASATGSYEQYF
TRBD1	TRBV11-2	NA	12	TRBJ1-3	TGTGCCAGCAGCCTACAGGGGGGCACCATATATTTT	CASSLQGGTIYF
TRBD1	TRBV2	NA	15	TRBJ2-3	TGTGCCAGCAGTGGCGTGACAGGGGCGTTGGATACGCAGTATTTT	CASSGVTGALDTQYF
NA	TRBV2	NA	13	TRBJ2-7	TGTGCCAGCACACAGGGATTTTCCTACGAGCAGTACTTC	CASTQGFSYEQYF
NA	TRBV28	NA	13	TRBJ2-7	TGTGCCAGCAGTCACGGACTTTTCTACGAGCAGTACTTC	CASSHGLFYEQYF
TRBD2	TRBV2	NA	13	TRBJ2-7	TGTGCCAGCAGTGGGACTAGCGGATACGAGCAGTACTTC	CASSGTSGYEQYF
NA	TRBV30	NA	16	TRBJ1-1	TGTGCCTGGATTCCTCTGGGGAGGTCTTGGAACACTGAAGCTTTCTTT	CAWIPLGRSWNTEAFF
NA	TRBV30	NA	14	TRBJ2-3	TGTGCCTGGAGTGGTAGCGGCCCCACAGATACGCAGTATTTT	CAWSGSGPTDTQYF
NA	TRBV2	NA	15	TRBJ2-2	TGTGCCTGCGAGCTTAGCGGAGCCAACACCGGGGAGCTGTTTTTT	CACELSGANTGELFF
NA	TRBV5-1	NA	12	TRBJ2-5	TGCGCCAGCAGCTTGGACGGAGAGACCCAGTACTTC	CASSLDGETQYF
NA	TRBV11-2	NA	14	TRBJ2-2	TGTGCCAGCAGCTTAGTGAGCACCACCGGGGAGCTGTTTTTT	CASSLVSTTGELFF
TRBD1	TRBV7-9	few	15	TRBJ1-5	TGTGCCAGCAGCTTAACAGGGGACCTCAATCAGCCCCAGCATTTT	CASSLTGDLNQPQHF
NA	TRBV5-6	NA	15	TRBJ2-7	TGTGCCAGCAGCGGGGGACTTTGGGGCTCATACGAGCAGTACTTC	CASSGGLWGSYEQYF
NA	TRBV7-3	NA	16	TRBJ1-1	TGTGCCAGCAGCTTATACCCGGGTAGATATAACACTGAAGCTTTCTTT	CASSLYPGRYNTEAFF
NA	TRBV15	NA	16	TRBJ1-4	TGTGCCACCAGCAGCCCCGACTGGGACTTGGAAGAAAAACTGTTTTTT	CATSSPDWDLEEKLFF
TRBD2	TRBV30	once	15	TRBJ2-7	TGTGCCTGGAGTTGGACTAGCGGGTCTTCCTACGAGCAGTACTTC	CAWSWTSGSSYEQYF
NA	TRBV6-6	few	12	TRBJ1-2	TGTGCCATACTACGGGGAATCGATGGCTACACCTTC	CAILRGIDGYTF
TRBD2	TRBV2	NA	13	TRBJ2-7	TGTGCCAGCAGGGGACTAGCGCTGGGGGAGCAGTACTTC	CASRGLALGEQYF
NA	TRBV7-9	NA	14	TRBJ2-7	TGTGCCAGCAGCTTAGGTGGGGCTCCCTACGAGCAGTACTTC	CASSLGGAPYEQYF
NA	TRBV15	NA	17	TRBJ2-2	TGTGCCACCAGCACCATATCCGGGGTTTCGAACACCGGGGAGCTGTTTTTT	CATSTISGVSNTGELFF
NA	TRBV27	NA	19	TRBJ1-5	TGTGCCAGCAGTTTATCGAAAATTCCGCGGGCTTGGCGTGATCAGCCCCAGCATTTT	CASSLSKIPRAWRDQPQHF
NA	TRBV6-5	NA	14	TRBJ2-7	TGTGCCAGCAGTTTACACGGGAGCTCCTACGAGCAGTACTTC	CASSLHGSSYEQYF
TRBD2	TRBV2	NA	15	TRBJ2-1	TGTGCCATCTTCCCTAGCGGGAGCTCCTACAATGAGCAGTTCTTC	CAIFPSGSSYNEQFF
NA	TRBV25-1	NA	12	TRBJ2-3	TGTGCCAGCAGTCAGGTAGGGGAGGCGCAGTATTTT	CASSQVGEAQYF
NA	TRBV7-2	NA	13	TRBJ2-2	TGTGCCAGCAGCCAAGGGGCGACCGGGGAGCTGTTTTTT	CASSQGATGELFF
NA	TRBV27	NA	13	TRBJ1-1	TGTGCCAGCAGCCGAGGGTTCCGCACTGAAGCTTTCTTT	CASSRGFRTEAFF
NA	TRBV4-1	NA	15	TRBJ2-7	TGCGCCAGCAGCCAAGAGCTAGCGAGCTTCTACGAGCAGTACTTC	CASSQELASFYEQYF
TRBD2	TRBV6-1	NA	13	TRBJ2-7	TGTGCCAGCAGTGCTAGCGGGACCTACGAGCAGTACTTC	CASSASGTYEQYF
NA	TRBV4-1	NA	12	TRBJ2-3	TGCGCCAGCAGCCAAGTATCGGATACGCAGTATTTT	CASSQVSDTQYF
TRBD2	TRBV10-1	NA	15	TRBJ2-7	TGCGCCAGCAGTGCCCGGGGGGGGAAGGCCTACGAGCAGTACTTC	CASSARGGKAYEQYF
NA	TRBV9	NA	14	TRBJ2-1	TGTGCCAGCTCCGCGACAGGCCTCCGGTATGAGCAGTTCTTC	CASSATGLRYEQFF
NA	TRBV10-3	NA	17	TRBJ2-2	TGTGCCATCAGTGGGACATCGTCATACCCGAACACCGGGGAGCTGTTTTTT	CAISGTSSYPNTGELFF
NA	TRBV4-1	once	14	TRBJ1-1	TGCGCCAGCAGCCAAGTAGGAGGTTACACTGAAGCTTTCTTT	CASSQVGGYTEAFF
TRBD2	TRBV5-4	NA	16	TRBJ2-7	TGTGCCAGCAGCCCCAGACTAGCGGGAGGACTATACGAGCAGTACTTC	CASSPRLAGGLYEQYF
NA	TRBV27	NA	15	TRBJ2-1	TGTGCCAGCAGCCCCCTTTGGAGCGGCTACAATGAGCAGTTCTTC	CASSPLWSGYNEQFF
NA	TRBV7-2	NA	14	TRBJ1-1	TGTGCCAGCAGCCCGAACCCCACTTTTACTGAAGCTTTCTTT	CASSPNPTFTEAFF
NA	TRBV7-2	NA	11	TRBJ2-7	TGTGCCAGCAGCTTAAGGAGTGTGGAGTACTTC	CASSLRSVEYF
NA	TRBV5-1	NA	15	TRBJ1-1	TGCGCCAGCAGCTTGGGGGGCCAGCCGGCTGGTGAAGCTTTCTTT	CASSLGGQPAGEAFF
TRBD2	TRBV4-2	NA	16	TRBJ2-7	TGTGCCAGCAGCCCCCGGGGGGAGCTTAAAGCCTACGAGCAGTACTTC	CASSPRGELKAYEQYF
NA	TRBV28	NA	15	TRBJ1-3	TGTGCCAGCAGTTTACATGGGGGGATTCCAAACACCATATATTTT	CASSLHGGIPNTIYF
NA	TRBV4-2	NA	15	TRBJ1-2	TGTGCCAGCAGCCAAGACCAGGACAGAAGATATGGCTACACCTTC	CASSQDQDRRYGYTF
TRBD1	TRBV15	NA	14	TRBJ1-2	TGTGCCACCAGGTATACAGGGGCCGGGGATGGCTACACCTTC	CATRYTGAGDGYTF
TRBD2	TRBV28	NA	14	TRBJ2-3	TGTGCCAGCAGTACCACAGGACTAGCAGATACGCAGTATTTT	CASSTTGLADTQYF
TRBD2	TRBV19	NA	15	TRBJ2-1	TGTGCCAGTAGTATATCACTAGCGGTCTACAATGAGCAGTTCTTC	CASSISLAVYNEQFF
TRBD2	TRBV19	NA	18	TRBJ2-2	TGTGCCAGTAGTAGTAAAGGGACTAGCGGGAGCATGACCGGGGAGCTGTTTTTT	CASSSKGTSGSMTGELFF
NA	TRBV9	NA	14	TRBJ2-1	TGTGCCAGCAGCGTAGCTTATCCCTCCGATGAGCAGTTCTTC	CASSVAYPSDEQFF
TRBD1	TRBV5-6	NA	16	TRBJ2-2	TGTGCCAGCACCCCCCTCGGGGACAGGGGCACCGGGGAGCTGTTTTTT	CASTPLGDRGTGELFF
NA	TRBV2	NA	15	TRBJ2-1	TGTGCCAGCAGACTTCGCACAGGGTCGGCGAATGAGCAGTTCTTC	CASRLRTGSANEQFF
TRBD2	TRBV18	NA	15	TRBJ2-1	TGTGCCAGCTCACCTATCAGCGGGAGTGGGGATGAGCAGTTCTTC	CASSPISGSGDEQFF
TRBD2	TRBV27	once	14	TRBJ2-7	TGTGCCAGCAGCACCATGGGGGGGAGCGACGAGCAGTACTTC	CASSTMGGSDEQYF
NA	TRBV18	NA	16	TRBJ1-2	TGTGCCAGCTCGAAGCAGGGGAGTGGGACCCACTATGGCTACACCTTC	CASSKQGSGTHYGYTF
TRBD1	TRBV18	NA	15	TRBJ2-7	TGTGCCAGCTCACCACGGGGCAGGGGGTGGTACGAGCAGTACTTC	CASSPRGRGWYEQYF
TRBD2	TRBV19	NA	13	TRBJ2-1	TGTGCCAGTAGACAGCGGGGGTACAATGAGCAGTTCTTC	CASRQRGYNEQFF